A selection of T cell receptor beta chains follows, all from one sample in a study of a mutant IDH1 vaccine in newly diagnosed glioma. Measured with immunoSEQ multiplex PCR; TCRdb has only the in-frame clones, and not every one. This table has tens of thousands of clones, roughly 80% appearing once. These receptors are not linked to any known antigen. This material consisted of PBMCs, taken from a glioma patient whose treatment included an IDH1 peptide vaccine. The receptor source for this set is a man aged 50 to 60 with glioma. The CDR3 runs from the conserved cysteine through the conserved F or W. The D gene is left open where the match is weak. Expanded clones get a size class; other rows say once, few or many, or leave the size out.

TRBV2	.	.	TRBJ1-2	TGTGCCAGCAGTGTGTCTTATGGCTACACCTTC	CASSVSYGYTF
TRBV29-1	.	.	TRBJ2-6	TGCAGCGTTCAGGGGTGGTCTGGGGCCAACGTCCTGACTTTC	CSVQGWSGANVLTF
TRBV7-2	.	.	TRBJ2-7	TGTGCCAGCAGCTTATTGGGTTCAGGAAACTCCTACGAGCAGTACTTC	CASSLLGSGNSYEQYF
TRBV4-3	once	.	TRBJ2-3	TGCGCCAGCAGCCAAGAGTTCAGCCCAGATACGCAGTATTTT	CASSQEFSPDTQYF
TRBV4-1	.	.	TRBJ2-3	TGCGCCAGCAGCCAAGGGGTCGAAGGTACGCAGTATTTT	CASSQGVEGTQYF
TRBV4-2	.	.	TRBJ2-2	TGTGCCAGCAGACCGGGACAAAACACCGGGGAGCTGTTTTTT	CASRPGQNTGELFF
TRBV19	.	.	TRBJ1-4	TGTGCCAGTAGTTCGGGGGGAAACAATGAAAAACTGTTTTTT	CASSSGGNNEKLFF
TRBV11-3	.	.	TRBJ2-2	TGTGCCAGCAGCTCGGTTGACACCGGGGAGCTGTTTTTT	CASSSVDTGELFF
TRBV19	.	TRBD2	TRBJ2-2	TGTGCCAGTAGTCGGACTAGCGGGACCGGGGAGCTGTTTTTT	CASSRTSGTGELFF
TRBV2	few	TRBD1	TRBJ2-7	TGTGCCAGCTCCCGAGTAGGTGGGACAGGGGTTGGCGAGCAGTACTTC	CASSRVGGTGVGEQYF
TRBV5-1	once	.	TRBJ2-7	TGCGCCAGCAGCTTGGACAGGACCTACGAGCAGTACTTC	CASSLDRTYEQYF
TRBV28	.	TRBD1	TRBJ2-1	TGTGCCAGCAGTCCTCGACAGGGGGCAGGCAATGAGCAGTTCTTC	CASSPRQGAGNEQFF
TRBV4-3	.	TRBD2	TRBJ2-3	TGCGCCAGCAGCCCAACTAGCGGGGGGGCAAATACGCAGTATTTT	CASSPTSGGANTQYF
TRBV2	few	TRBD1	TRBJ2-5	TGTGCCAGCAGGGGGACAGGGGGCAGCGGAGAGACCCAGTACTTC	CASRGTGGSGETQYF
TRBV5-4	.	.	TRBJ2-2	TGTGCCAGCAGCTTGGGGGCTAGGCAGAACACCGGGGAGCTGTTTTTT	CASSLGARQNTGELFF
TRBV2	once	.	TRBJ1-1	TGTGCCAGCAGCCCCACGCCGGGCAACACTGAAGCTTTCTTT	CASSPTPGNTEAFF
TRBV15	.	.	TRBJ2-1	TGTGCCACCAGCAGAGATAGGCCCCACCTTGGCAATGAGCAGTTCTTC	CATSRDRPHLGNEQFF
TRBV6-5	.	.	TRBJ1-5	TGTGCCAGCAGTTACTCGGGGGGCAACAATCAGCCCCAGCATTTT	CASSYSGGNNQPQHF
TRBV6-1	.	.	TRBJ1-5	TGTGCCAGCAGCGAATGGGGGAGCAATCAGCCCCAGCATTTT	CASSEWGSNQPQHF
TRBV6-5	.	.	TRBJ1-1	TGTGCCAGCAGTAGCCCGGCGGGCGGAACTGAAGCTTTCTTT	CASSSPAGGTEAFF
TRBV28	.	.	TRBJ2-7	TGTGCCAGCAGCTATCGGCCCCGGGACCGCACCTACGAGCAGTACTTC	CASSYRPRDRTYEQYF
TRBV6-1	.	TRBD2	TRBJ2-1	TGTGCCAGCAGAATCGGGGAGGGGACCTACAATGAGCAGTTCTTC	CASRIGEGTYNEQFF
TRBV5-1	.	.	TRBJ2-5	TGCGCCAGCAGCCCTACAGGGATCGAAGAGACCCAGTACTTC	CASSPTGIEETQYF
TRBV18	few	TRBD2	TRBJ2-7	TGTGCCAGCTCACCGACTAGCGGGGGCCGCTACGAGCAGTACTTC	CASSPTSGGRYEQYF
TRBV10-3	.	TRBD2	TRBJ2-1	TGTGCCATAAAACTAGCGGGGGGCTACAATGAGCAGTTCTTC	CAIKLAGGYNEQFF
TRBV10-3	.	.	TRBJ2-7	TGTGCCATCAGTCCGGGACTCGACCGGGGAGAGCAGTACTTC	CAISPGLDRGEQYF
TRBV2	.	TRBD1	TRBJ1-5	TGTGCCAGCAGCTCCTCCGGGACAGGGTACAATCAGCCCCAGCATTTT	CASSSSGTGYNQPQHF
TRBV11-2	few	.	TRBJ2-1	TGTGCCAGCAGCTTCCGGGACCCAAACAATGAGCAGTTCTTC	CASSFRDPNNEQFF
TRBV9	.	TRBD2	TRBJ2-7	TGTGCCAGCAGCCCCCGCGGGGGATCCTACGAGCAGTACTTC	CASSPRGGSYEQYF
TRBV9	few	TRBD2	TRBJ2-7	TGTGCCAGCAGCCGGGGGGAGGCCTACGAGCAGTACTTC	CASSRGEAYEQYF
TRBV5-1	.	.	TRBJ1-5	TGCGCCAGCAGCCCTACAGGGAATCAGCCCCAGCATTTT	CASSPTGNQPQHF
TRBV28	.	TRBD1	TRBJ1-2	TGTGCCAGCTGGACAGGGGCGGACCCTAACTATGGCTACACCTTC	CASWTGADPNYGYTF
TRBV6-5	once	.	TRBJ1-1	TGTGCCAGCAGGCGGGGACAGAACACTGAAGCTTTCTTT	CASRRGQNTEAFF
TRBV27	once	.	TRBJ2-7	TGTGCCAGCAGTTGGACACCGGGGAAAGACTACGAGCAGTACTTC	CASSWTPGKDYEQYF
TRBV9	few	TRBD1	TRBJ2-2	TGTGCCAGCAGCGTACAGGGGGCTACCGGGGAGCTGTTTTTT	CASSVQGATGELFF
TRBV6-5	.	.	TRBJ1-1	TGTGCCAGCAGTTACAGGGGGAACACTGAAGCTTTCTTT	CASSYRGNTEAFF
TRBV6-5	.	.	TRBJ1-1	TGTGCCAGCAGTTCGACAGGTGGGAACACTGAAGCTTTCTTT	CASSSTGGNTEAFF
TRBV15	.	.	TRBJ1-1	TGTGCCACCAGCAGCGGAAAGACGCGGGCAAACACTGAAGCTTTCTTT	CATSSGKTRANTEAFF
TRBV7-8	.	.	TRBJ1-5	TGTGCCAGCAGCTTATCCCCTTATAGCAATCAGCCCCAGCATTTT	CASSLSPYSNQPQHF
TRBV10-2	.	.	TRBJ1-1	TGCGCCAGCAGCCCGCCCGGGAACACTGAAGCTTTCTTT	CASSPPGNTEAFF
TRBV30	few	.	TRBJ1-3	TGTGCCTGGAGCCTAACGACAGGTGGAAACACCATATATTTT	CAWSLTTGGNTIYF
TRBV29-1	.	.	TRBJ2-5	TGCAGCACCGGGGTGCAAAAAATGGAGGAGACCCAGTACTTC	CSTGVQKMEETQYF
TRBV29-1	.	.	TRBJ1-2	TGCAGCGTTGAAGATGGCGGCTATGGCTACACCTTC	CSVEDGGYGYTF
TRBV6-6	.	.	TRBJ2-1	TGTGCCAGCAGCGGGGGTGAGCAGTTCTTC	CASSGGEQFF
TRBV30	.	.	TRBJ1-2	TGTGCCTGTAACCCGGGATTTAACTATGGCTACACCTTC	CACNPGFNYGYTF
TRBV20-1	few	.	TRBJ1-1	TGCAGTGCTGGGATGACTGAAGCTTTCTTT	CSAGMTEAFF
TRBV5-4	.	.	TRBJ1-1	TGTGCCAGCAGCTCCGAAGGGGCCATGAACACTGAAGCTTTCTTT	CASSSEGAMNTEAFF
TRBV19	.	.	TRBJ1-1	TGTGCCAGTATCCCGGTGAACTCTTTGAACACTGAAGCTTTCTTT	CASIPVNSLNTEAFF
TRBV5-6	few	TRBD1	TRBJ2-7	TGTGCCAGCAGTTCCGGGACAGGGCAATACGAGCAGTACTTC	CASSSGTGQYEQYF
TRBV5-1	.	.	TRBJ2-3	TGCGCCAGCAGCTCCGAACCGGCGAGCACAGATACGCAGTATTTT	CASSSEPASTDTQYF
TRBV2	.	.	TRBJ2-7	TGTGCCAGCAGCCGGGACTCCTACTACGAGCAGTACTTC	CASSRDSYYEQYF
TRBV7-9	.	TRBD2	TRBJ2-3	TGTGCCAGCAGCTTACCCGCGGGACTAGCGGATAGCACAGATACGCAGTATTTT	CASSLPAGLADSTDTQYF